This record covers a single T cell receptor beta chain. Antigen: not known. These data are taken from a study of T cell responses to AZD1222 COVID-19 vaccine. Study-wide background: Pooling of second doses given at about 4 or about 12 weeks was done. Study-level points and caveats: The breadth and depth of Spike-specific TCRs increased once two AZD1222 doses had been given. There were vaccine-associated CD4 TCRs across spike, dominant at 160-218 and 743-854.

This CDR3 has 16 residues. CDR1 is LNHDA and CDR2 is SQIVND in the germline V gene (reference sequence). Trimming took off 3 bases at V and 2 bases at J, with 16 bases between the two ends. Generated by immunoSEQ multiplex PCR, the TCRdb table keeps only in-frame clones and is missing some. The data show 130,000 or so clones, about 90% seen once. The rearrangement joins TRBV19 to TRBJ1-2, with a possible D match to TRBD1 (6 bases). The clonotype comes from an adult in good health. Sequenced here: peripheral blood, sampled on day 0 of AZD1222 vaccination. In DNA, the CDR3 is TGTGCCAGTAGTATCCCTCCAAAGGACAGAAACTATGGCTACACCTTC. Encoded protein: CASSIPPKDRNYGYTF.